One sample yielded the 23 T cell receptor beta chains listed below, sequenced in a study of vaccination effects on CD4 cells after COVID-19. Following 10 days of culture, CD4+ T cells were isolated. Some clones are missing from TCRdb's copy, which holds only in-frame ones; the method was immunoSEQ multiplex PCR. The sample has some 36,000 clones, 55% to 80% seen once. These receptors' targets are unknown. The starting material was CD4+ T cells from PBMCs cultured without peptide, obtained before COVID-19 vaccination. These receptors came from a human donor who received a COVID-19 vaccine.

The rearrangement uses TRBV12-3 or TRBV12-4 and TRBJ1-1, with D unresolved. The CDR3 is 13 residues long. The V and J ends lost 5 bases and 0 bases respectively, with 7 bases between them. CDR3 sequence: CASSRRMNTEAFF. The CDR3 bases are TGTGCCAGCAGTCGCCGCATGAACACTGAAGCTTTCTTT.

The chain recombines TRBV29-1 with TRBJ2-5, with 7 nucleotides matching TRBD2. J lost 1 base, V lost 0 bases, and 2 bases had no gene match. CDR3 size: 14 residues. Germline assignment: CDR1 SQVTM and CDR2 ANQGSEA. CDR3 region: CSVEDRGVQETQYF. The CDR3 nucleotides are TGCAGCGTTGAAGATCGGGGGGTCCAAGAGACCCAGTACTTC.

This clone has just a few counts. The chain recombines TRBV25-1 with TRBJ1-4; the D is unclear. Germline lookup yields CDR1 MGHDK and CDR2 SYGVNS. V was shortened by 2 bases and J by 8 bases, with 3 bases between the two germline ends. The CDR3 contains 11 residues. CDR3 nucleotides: TGTGCCAGCAGTGAAAGAGAAAAACTGTTTTTT. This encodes CASSEREKLFF.

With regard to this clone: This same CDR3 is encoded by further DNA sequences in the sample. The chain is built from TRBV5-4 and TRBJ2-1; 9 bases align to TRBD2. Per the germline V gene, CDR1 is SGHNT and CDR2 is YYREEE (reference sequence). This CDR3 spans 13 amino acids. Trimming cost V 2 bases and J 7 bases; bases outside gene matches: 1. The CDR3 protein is CASSLAGGNEQFF. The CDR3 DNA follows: TGTGCCAGCAGCTTAGCGGGAGGAAATGAGCAGTTCTTC.

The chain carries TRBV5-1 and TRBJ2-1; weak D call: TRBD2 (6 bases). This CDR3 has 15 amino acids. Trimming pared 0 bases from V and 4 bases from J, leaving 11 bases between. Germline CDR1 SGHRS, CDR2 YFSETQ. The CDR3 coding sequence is TGCGCCAGCAGCTTGGCGGGAGTGGAATACAATGAGCAGTTCTTC. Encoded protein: CASSLAGVEYNEQFF.

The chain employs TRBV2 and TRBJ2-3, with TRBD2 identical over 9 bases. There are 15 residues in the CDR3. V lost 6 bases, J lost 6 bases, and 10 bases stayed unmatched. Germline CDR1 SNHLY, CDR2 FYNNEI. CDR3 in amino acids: CASSEGLANRDTQYF. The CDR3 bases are TGTGCCAGCAGCGAGGGACTAGCTAACCGGGATACGCAGTATTTT.

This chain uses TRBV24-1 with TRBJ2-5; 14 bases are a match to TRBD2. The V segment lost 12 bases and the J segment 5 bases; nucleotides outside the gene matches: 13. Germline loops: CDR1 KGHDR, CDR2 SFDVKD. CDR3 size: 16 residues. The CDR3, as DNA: TGTGCCGTAGGGGACGGACTAGCGGGGGGCCTGGAGACCCAGTACTTC. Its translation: CAVGDGLAGGLETQYF.

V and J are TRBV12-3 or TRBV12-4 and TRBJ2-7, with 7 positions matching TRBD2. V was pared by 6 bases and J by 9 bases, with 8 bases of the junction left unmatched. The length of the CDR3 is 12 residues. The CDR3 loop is CASRPQSGVQYF. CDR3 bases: TGTGCCAGCAGGCCCCAAAGCGGGGTGCAGTACTTC.

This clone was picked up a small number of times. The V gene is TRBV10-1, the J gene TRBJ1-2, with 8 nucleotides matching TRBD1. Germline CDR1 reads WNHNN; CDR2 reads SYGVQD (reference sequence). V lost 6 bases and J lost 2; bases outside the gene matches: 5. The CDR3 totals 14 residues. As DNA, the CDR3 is TGCGCCAGCAGCCCGACAGGGGTAAACTATGGCTACACCTTC. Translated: CASSPTGVNYGYTF.

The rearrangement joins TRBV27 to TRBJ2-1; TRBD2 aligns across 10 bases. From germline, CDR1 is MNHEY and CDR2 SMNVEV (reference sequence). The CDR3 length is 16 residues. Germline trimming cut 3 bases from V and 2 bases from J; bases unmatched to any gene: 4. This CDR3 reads CASSFGGLATYNEQFF. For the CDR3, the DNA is TGTGCCAGCAGTTTTGGGGGACTAGCGACCTACAATGAGCAGTTCTTC.

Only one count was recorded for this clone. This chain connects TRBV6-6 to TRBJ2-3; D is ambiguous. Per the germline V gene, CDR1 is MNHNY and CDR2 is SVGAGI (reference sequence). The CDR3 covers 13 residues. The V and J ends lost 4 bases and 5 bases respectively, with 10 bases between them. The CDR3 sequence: CASSLEAQDTQYF. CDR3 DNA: TGTGCCAGCAGTTTAGAAGCACAAGATACGCAGTATTTT.

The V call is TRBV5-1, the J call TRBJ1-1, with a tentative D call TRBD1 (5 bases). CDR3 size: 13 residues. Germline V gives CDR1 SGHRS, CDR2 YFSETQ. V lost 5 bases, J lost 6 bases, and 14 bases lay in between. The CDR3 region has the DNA TGCGCCAGCAGACTCCAATTGGGGGCTGAAGCTTTCTTT. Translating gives CASRLQLGAEAFF.

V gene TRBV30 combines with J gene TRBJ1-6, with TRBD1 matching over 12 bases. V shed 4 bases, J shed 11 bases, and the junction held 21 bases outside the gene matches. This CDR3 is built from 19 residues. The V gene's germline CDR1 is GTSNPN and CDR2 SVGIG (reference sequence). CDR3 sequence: CAWTDRDRGQIPPAPPLHF. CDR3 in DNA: TGTGCCTGGACTGACCGGGACAGGGGGCAAATCCCTCCCGCGCCACCCCTCCACTTT.

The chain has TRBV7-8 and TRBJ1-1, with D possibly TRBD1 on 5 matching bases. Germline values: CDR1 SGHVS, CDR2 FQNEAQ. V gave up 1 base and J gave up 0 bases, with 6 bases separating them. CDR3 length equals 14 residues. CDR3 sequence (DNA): TGTGCCAGCAGCTTAGGCAGGGTGAACACTGAAGCTTTCTTT. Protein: CASSLGRVNTEAFF.

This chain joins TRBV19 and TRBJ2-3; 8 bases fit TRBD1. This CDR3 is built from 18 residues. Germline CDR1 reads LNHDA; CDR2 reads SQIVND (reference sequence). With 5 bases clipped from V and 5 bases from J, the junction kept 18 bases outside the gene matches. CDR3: CASSHSAFRAGGKDTQYF. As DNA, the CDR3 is TGTGCCAGTAGTCACTCCGCGTTCCGGGCAGGGGGCAAAGATACGCAGTATTTT.

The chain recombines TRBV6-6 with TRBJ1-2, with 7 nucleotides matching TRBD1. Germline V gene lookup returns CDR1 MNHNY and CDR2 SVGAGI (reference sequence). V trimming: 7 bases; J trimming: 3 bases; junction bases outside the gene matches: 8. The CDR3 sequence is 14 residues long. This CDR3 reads CASTTGGGYYGYTF. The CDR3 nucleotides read TGTGCCAGCACCACGGGAGGGGGCTACTATGGCTACACCTTC.

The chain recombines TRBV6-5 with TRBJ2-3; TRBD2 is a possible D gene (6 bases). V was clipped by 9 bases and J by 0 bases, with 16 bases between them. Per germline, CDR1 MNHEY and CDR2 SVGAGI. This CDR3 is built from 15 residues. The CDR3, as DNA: TGTGCCAGTCCCCGGAGGGCCAGAAGCACAGATACGCAGTATTTT. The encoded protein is CASPRRARSTDTQYF.

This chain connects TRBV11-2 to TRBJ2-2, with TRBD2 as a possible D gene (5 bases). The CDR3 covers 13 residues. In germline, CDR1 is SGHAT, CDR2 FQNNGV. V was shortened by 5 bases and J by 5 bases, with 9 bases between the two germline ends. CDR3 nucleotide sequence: TGTGCCAGCAGCCCGCCGGGGACCGGGGAGCTGTTTTTT. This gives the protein CASSPPGTGELFF.

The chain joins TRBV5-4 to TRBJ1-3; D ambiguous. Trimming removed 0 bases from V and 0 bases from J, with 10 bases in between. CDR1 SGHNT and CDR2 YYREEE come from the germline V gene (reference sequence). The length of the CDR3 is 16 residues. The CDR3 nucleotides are TGTGCCAGCAGCTTGGCCCTTACCGGCTCTGGAAACACCATATATTTT. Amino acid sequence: CASSLALTGSGNTIYF.

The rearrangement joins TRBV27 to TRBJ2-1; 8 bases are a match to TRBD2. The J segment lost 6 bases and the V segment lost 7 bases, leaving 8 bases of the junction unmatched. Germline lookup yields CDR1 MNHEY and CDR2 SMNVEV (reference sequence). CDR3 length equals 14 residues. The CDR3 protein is CASKFGGVTNEQFF. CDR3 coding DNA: TGTGCCAGCAAATTCGGGGGGGTAACCAATGAGCAGTTCTTC.

The CDR3 DNA is TGTGCCAGCTCACCGACAAAAACAGATCCTAGCACAGATACGCAGTATTTT. Amino acids: CASSPTKTDPSTDTQYF. This chain joins TRBV18 and TRBJ2-3, with no clear D. Trimming took 3 bases from V and 0 from J, leaving 16 bases between them. CDR1 and CDR2 from the germline V gene are KGHSH and LQKENI. The CDR3 spans 17 residues.

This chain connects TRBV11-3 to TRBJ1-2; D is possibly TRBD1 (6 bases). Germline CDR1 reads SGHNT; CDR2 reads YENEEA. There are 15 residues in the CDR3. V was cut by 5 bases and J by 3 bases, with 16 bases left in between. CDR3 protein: CASSLITGIDYGYTF. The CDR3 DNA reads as TGTGCCAGCAGCCTAATTACAGGGATTGACTATGGCTACACCTTC. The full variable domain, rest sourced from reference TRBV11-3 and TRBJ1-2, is EAGVVQSPRYKIIEKKQPVAFWCNPISGHNTLYWYLQNLGQGPELLIRYENEEAVDDSQLPKDRFSAERLKGVDSTLKIQPAELGDSAVYLCASSLITGIDYGYTFGSGTRLTVV.

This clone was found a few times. The CDR3 coding sequence is TGTGCCAGCAGTTCAGGGAGTACTGAAGCTTTCTTT. Protein product: CASSSGSTEAFF. This chain connects TRBV28 to TRBJ1-1; TRBD1 might be the D (5 bases). The CDR3 loop spans 12 amino acids. The V gene's germline CDR1 is MDHEN and CDR2 SYDVKM. Trimming left V 4 bases short and J 5 bases short, with 8 bases between.